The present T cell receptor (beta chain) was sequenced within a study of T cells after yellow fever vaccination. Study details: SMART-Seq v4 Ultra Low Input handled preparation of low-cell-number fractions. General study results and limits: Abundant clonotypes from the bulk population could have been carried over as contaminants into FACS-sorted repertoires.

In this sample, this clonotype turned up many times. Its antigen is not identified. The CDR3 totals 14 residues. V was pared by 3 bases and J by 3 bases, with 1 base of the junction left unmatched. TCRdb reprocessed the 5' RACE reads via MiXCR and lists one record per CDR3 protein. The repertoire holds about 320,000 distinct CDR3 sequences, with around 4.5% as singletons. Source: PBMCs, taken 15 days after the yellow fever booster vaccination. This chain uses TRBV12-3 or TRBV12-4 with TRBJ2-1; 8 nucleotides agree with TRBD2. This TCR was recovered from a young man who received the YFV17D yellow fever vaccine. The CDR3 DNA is TGTGCCAGCAGTTTCGGGACTAGCTACAATGAGCAGTTCTTC. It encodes CASSFGTSYNEQFF.